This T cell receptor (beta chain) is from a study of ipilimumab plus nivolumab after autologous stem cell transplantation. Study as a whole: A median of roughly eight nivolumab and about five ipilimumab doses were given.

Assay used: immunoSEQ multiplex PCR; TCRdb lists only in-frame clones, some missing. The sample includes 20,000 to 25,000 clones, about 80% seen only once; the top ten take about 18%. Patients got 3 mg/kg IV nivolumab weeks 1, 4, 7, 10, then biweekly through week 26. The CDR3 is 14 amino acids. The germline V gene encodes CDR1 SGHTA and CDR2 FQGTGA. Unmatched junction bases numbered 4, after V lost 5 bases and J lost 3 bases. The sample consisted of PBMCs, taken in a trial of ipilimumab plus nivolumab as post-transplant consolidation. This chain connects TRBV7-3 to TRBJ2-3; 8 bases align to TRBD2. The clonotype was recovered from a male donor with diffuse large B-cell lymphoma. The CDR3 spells CASSEGLETDTQYF. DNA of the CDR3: TGTGCCAGCAGCGAGGGACTAGAGACAGATACGCAGTATTTT.